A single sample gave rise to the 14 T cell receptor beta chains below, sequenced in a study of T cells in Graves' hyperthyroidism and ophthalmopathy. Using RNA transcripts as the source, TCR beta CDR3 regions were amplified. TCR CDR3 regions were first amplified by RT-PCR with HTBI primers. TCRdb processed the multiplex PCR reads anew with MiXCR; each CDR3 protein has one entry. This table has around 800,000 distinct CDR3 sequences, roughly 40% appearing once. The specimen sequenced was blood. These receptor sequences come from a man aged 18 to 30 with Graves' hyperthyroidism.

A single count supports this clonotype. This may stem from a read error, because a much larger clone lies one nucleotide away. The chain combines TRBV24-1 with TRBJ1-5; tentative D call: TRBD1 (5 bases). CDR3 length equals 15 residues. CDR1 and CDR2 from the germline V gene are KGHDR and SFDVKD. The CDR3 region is CATGEAGEGNQPQHF. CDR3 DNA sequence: TGTGCCACCGGTGAGGCGGGGGAGGGCAATCAGCCCCAGCATTTT.

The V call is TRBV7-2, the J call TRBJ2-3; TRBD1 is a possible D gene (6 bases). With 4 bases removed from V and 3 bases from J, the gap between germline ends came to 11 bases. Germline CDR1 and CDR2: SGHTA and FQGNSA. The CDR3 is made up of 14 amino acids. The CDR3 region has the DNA TGTGCCAGCAGCTCCTCGAGGGGGACAGATACGCAGTATTTT. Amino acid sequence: CASSSSRGTDTQYF. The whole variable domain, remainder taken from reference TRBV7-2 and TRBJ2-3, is GAGVSQSPSNKVTEKGKDVELRCDPISGHTALYWYRQSLGQGLEFLIYFQGNSAPDKSGLPSDRFSAERTGGSVSTLTIQRTQQEDSAVYLCASSSSRGTDTQYFGPGTRLTVL.

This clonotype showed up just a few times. CDR3 sequence: CASTGQILNSGANVLTF. The CDR3 nucleotides are TGTGCCAGTACCGGACAGATTCTTAACTCTGGGGCCAACGTCCTGACTTTC. This chain connects TRBV19 to TRBJ2-6; D is possibly TRBD1 (6 bases). CDR3 size: 17 residues. Germline V gene lookup returns CDR1 LNHDA and CDR2 SQIVND (reference sequence). The V gene lost 7 bases and the J gene lost 0 bases, with 16 bases spanning the gap.

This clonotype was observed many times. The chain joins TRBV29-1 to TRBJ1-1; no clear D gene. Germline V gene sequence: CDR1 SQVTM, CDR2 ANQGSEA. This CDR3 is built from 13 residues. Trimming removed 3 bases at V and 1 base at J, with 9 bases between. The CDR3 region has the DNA TGCAGCGTTGAGGTGGGATCGAACACTGAAGCTTTCTTT. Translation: CSVEVGSNTEAFF.

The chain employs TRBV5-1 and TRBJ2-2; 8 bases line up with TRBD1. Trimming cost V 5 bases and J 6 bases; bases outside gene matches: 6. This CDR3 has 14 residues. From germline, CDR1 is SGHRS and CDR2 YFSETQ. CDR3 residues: CASSGQGTAGELFF. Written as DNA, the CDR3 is TGCGCCAGCAGTGGACAGGGTACGGCCGGGGAGCTGTTTTTT.

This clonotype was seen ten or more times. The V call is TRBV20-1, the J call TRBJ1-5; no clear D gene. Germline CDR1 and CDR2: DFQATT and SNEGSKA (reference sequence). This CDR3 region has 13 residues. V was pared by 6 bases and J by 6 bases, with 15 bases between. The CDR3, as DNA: TGCAGTGCGCCGAACCTCTCAGGTCAGCCCCAGCATTTT. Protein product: CSAPNLSGQPQHF.

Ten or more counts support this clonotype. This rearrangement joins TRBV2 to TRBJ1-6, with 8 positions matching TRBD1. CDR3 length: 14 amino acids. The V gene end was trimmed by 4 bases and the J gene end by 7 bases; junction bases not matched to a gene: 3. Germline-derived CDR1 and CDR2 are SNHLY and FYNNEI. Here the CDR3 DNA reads TGTGCCAGCAGTGGACAGGGGTCCAATTCACCCCTCCACTTT. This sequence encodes CASSGQGSNSPLHF.

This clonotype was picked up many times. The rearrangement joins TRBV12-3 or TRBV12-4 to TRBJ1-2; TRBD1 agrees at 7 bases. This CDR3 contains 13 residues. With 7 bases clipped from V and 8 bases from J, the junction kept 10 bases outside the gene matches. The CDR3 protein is CASNPGQVGGYTF. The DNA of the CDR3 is TGTGCCAGCAATCCCGGACAGGTGGGGGGCTACACCTTC.

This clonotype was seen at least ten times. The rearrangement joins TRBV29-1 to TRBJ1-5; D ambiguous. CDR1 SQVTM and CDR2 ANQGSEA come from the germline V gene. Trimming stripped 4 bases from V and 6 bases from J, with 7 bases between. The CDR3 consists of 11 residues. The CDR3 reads CSVGDGQPQHF. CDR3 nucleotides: TGCAGCGTTGGTGACGGTCAGCCCCAGCATTTT.

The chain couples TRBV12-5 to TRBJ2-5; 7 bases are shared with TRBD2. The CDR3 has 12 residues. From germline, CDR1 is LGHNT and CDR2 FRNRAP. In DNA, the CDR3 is TGTGCCAGCCCGGGGGGTCAAGAGACCCAGTACTTC. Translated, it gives CASPGGQETQYF. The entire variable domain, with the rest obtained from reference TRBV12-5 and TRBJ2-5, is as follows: DARVTQTPRHKVTEMGQEVTMRCQPILGHNTVFWYRQTMMQGLELLAYFRNRAPLDDSGMPKDRFSAEMPDATLATLKIQPSEPRDSAVYFCASPGGQETQYFGPGTRLLVL.

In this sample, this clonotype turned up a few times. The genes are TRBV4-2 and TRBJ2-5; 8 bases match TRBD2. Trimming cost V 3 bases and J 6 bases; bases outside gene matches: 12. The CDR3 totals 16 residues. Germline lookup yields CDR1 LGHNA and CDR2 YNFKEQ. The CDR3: CASSHSPSGGLKTQYF. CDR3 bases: TGTGCCAGCAGCCACTCCCCCAGCGGGGGTTTGAAGACCCAGTACTTC.

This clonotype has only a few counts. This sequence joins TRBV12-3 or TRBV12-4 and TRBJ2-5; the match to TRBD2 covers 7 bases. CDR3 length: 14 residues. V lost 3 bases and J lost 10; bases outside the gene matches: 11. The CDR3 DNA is TGTGCCAGCAGTTTCGGTGGGGGGGGACGACACCAGTACTTC. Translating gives CASSFGGGGRHQYF.

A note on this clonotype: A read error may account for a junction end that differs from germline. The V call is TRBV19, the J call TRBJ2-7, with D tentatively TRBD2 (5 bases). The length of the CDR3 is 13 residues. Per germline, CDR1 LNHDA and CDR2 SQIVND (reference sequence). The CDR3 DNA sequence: TGTGCCAGTAGTATGCGGGCGCCCTACGAGCGGTACTTC. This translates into CASSMRAPYERYF.

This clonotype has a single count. CDR3 protein: CASRGLGGGEQYF. The CDR3 bases are TGTGCCAGCAGAGGTTTGGGGGGCGGCGAGCAGTACTTC. The chain recombines TRBV14 with TRBJ2-7; D possibly matches TRBD1 or TRBD2 (6 bases each). Germline CDR1 and CDR2: SGHDN and FVKESK. The CDR3 is 13 residues long. Trimming removed 6 bases from V and 6 bases from J, with 15 bases in between.